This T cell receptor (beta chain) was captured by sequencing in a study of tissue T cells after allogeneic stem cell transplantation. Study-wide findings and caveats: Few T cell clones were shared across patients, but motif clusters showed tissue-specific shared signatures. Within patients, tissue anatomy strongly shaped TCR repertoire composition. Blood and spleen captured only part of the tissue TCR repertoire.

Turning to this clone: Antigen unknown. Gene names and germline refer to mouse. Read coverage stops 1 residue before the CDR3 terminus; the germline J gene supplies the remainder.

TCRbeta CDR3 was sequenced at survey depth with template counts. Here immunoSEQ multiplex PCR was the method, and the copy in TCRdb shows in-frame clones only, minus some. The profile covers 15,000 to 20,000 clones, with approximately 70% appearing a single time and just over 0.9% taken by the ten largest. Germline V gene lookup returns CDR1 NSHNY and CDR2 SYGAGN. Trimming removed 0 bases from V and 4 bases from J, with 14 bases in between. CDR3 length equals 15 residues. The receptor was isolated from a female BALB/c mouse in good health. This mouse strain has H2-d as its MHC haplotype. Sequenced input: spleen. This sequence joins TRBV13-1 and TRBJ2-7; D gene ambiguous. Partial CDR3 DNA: TGTGCCAGCAGTGATGCATTTATGGGCGCTTATGAACAGTAC. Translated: CASSDAFMGAYEQY. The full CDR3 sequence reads CASSDAFMGAYEQYF.